The sequence of this TCR beta chain was determined in a study of graft-versus-host responses after intestinal transplantation. Study background: Recipients underwent multivisceral, liver-intestinal, or isolated intestinal transplants. Anti-thymocyte globulin induction preceded 2 to 4 years of tacrolimus and steroid maintenance in all recipients. Broader study findings: Early post-transplant declines in HvG were associated with peak levels of circulating GvH clones.

As for this clone: Its antigen remains unidentified.

Here immunoSEQ multiplex PCR was the method, and the copy in TCRdb shows in-frame clones only, minus some. The sample comprises approximately 60,000 clones, about nine tenths of which are singletons, and around 1.8% rests with the top ten. Lamina propria and intraepithelial lymphocytes were released by processing graft tissue. Sample: ileum tissue, taken around 350 days after transplant. The sequence came from a human patient who received an intestinal transplant, so some T cells may come from the graft donor.

The CDR3 reads CASSLGSGIQYF. DNA of the CDR3: TGTGCCAGCAGCTTGGGGTCGGGCATTCAGTACTTC. This chain links TRBV5-6 with TRBJ2-4; the D is unclear. Germline CDR1 SGHDT, CDR2 YYEEEE. Trimming cost V 0 bases and J 9 bases, with 7 bases left between them. The CDR3 sequence is 12 residues long.